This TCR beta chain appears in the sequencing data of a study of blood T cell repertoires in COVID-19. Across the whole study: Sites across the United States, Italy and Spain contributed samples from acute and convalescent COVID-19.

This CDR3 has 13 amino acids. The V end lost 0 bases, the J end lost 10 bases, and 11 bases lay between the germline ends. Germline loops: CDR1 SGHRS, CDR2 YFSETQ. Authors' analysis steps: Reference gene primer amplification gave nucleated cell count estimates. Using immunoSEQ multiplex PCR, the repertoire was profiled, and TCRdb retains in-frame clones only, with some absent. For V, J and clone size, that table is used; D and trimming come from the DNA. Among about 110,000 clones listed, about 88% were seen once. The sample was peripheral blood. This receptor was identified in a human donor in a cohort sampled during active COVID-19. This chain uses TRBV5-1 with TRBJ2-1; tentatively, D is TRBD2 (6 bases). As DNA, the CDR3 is TGCGCCAGCAGCTTGGTTACCGGGAGCGAGCAGTTCTTC. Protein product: CASSLVTGSEQFF.